This is a list of T cell receptor beta chains from one sample in a study of blood T cell repertoires in COVID-19. The data were produced by immunoSEQ multiplex PCR, yet TCRdb's version contains in-frame clones alone and is incomplete. The table shows about 100,000 clones, with roughly 90% occurring only once. Input material: peripheral blood. These TCRs come from a woman aged 55-70 years with acute or convalescent COVID-19. Each CDR3 is given with its conserved first and last residue. Fields, in order: clone size, J gene, V gene, D gene, CDR3 DNA, CDR3 protein. D genes are given only for firm matches. Clone size, where shown, is once, few, many, or a class for clones that have expanded.

>-|TRBJ2-2|TRBV19|-
TGTGCCAGTAGGGCGGCGGCGAGCGGTGACACCGGGGAGCTGTTTTTT
CASRAAASGDTGELFF
>-|TRBJ2-1|TRBV3-1/TRBV3-2|TRBD1
TGTGCCAGCAGCCCGAGGACAGGGGCATACAATGAGCAGTTCTTC
CASSPRTGAYNEQFF
>-|TRBJ1-1|TRBV18|-
TGTGCCAGCTCACCACAAAGCGGGGTGGCGGCTTTCTTT
CASSPQSGVAAFF
>-|TRBJ2-1|TRBV12-5|TRBD2
TGTGCTAGTGGCGTAGCGGGAGGCCCCTACAATGAGCAGTTCTTC
CASGVAGGPYNEQFF
>-|TRBJ1-1|TRBV2|-
TGTGCCAGCAGTGAACTGGGGAGGAACACTGAAGCTTTCTTT
CASSELGRNTEAFF
>-|TRBJ2-2|TRBV18|TRBD1
TGTGCCAGCTCCCACCGGGACAGGGCGAACACCGGGGAGCTGTTTTTT
CASSHRDRANTGELFF
>-|TRBJ2-2|TRBV10-3|-
TGTGCCATCAGTGAGTCCCGGGACACGGCCCCCGGGGAGCTGTTTTTT
CAISESRDTAPGELFF
>-|TRBJ1-3|TRBV7-8|-
TGTGCCAGCAGCTTAGGAGCGAGCTCTGGAAACACCATATATTTT
CASSLGASSGNTIYF
>-|TRBJ1-1|TRBV11-1|TRBD1
TGTGCCAGCAGCTTAGCGGGACAGATGAACACTGAAGCTTTCTTT
CASSLAGQMNTEAFF
>-|TRBJ1-6|TRBV5-6|TRBD1
TGTGCCAGCGGCGGACAGGGATCGAGCGTATCACCCCTCCACTTT
CASGGQGSSVSPLHF
>-|TRBJ2-7|TRBV19|-
TGTGCCAGTAGTATGACGGGACTCCGCACTGAGCAGTACTTC
CASSMTGLRTEQYF
>-|TRBJ1-2|TRBV28|TRBD1
TGTGCCAGCAGTCAAATGAAGGGACAGGGTGCATACTATGGCTACACCTTC
CASSQMKGQGAYYGYTF
>-|TRBJ1-3|TRBV3-1/TRBV3-2|-
TGTGCCAGCAGAACCAGCGACAGTGGAAACACCATATATTTT
CASRTSDSGNTIYF
>-|TRBJ1-1|TRBV3-1/TRBV3-2|-
TGTGCCAGCAGCCATCCTGGCACAGCAGAAGCTTTCTTT
CASSHPGTAEAFF
>-|TRBJ2-1|TRBV5-4|-
TGTGCCAGCAGCACATACAATGAGCAGTTCTTC
CASSTYNEQFF
>-|TRBJ2-2|TRBV11-3|TRBD1
TGTGCCAGCAGCTTGTCACAGGGGTCCGGGGAGCTGTTTTTT
CASSLSQGSGELFF
>-|TRBJ2-1|TRBV7-2|TRBD2
TGTGCCAGCAGCTTACGACCAACCGGGACTAGCGGGATGTCACAGTTCTTC
CASSLRPTGTSGMSQFF
>-|TRBJ1-3|TRBV28|-
TGTGCCAGCAAAGAGTCTGGAAACACCATATATTTT
CASKESGNTIYF
>-|TRBJ1-2|TRBV3-1/TRBV3-2|-
TGTGCCAGCAGCCCCCGCGGGCAGAACTATGGCTACACCTTC
CASSPRGQNYGYTF
>-|TRBJ1-5|TRBV7-9|TRBD1
TGTGCCAGCAGCTTGGGGACAGGTTTTTCGTGGAATCAGCCCCAGCATTTT
CASSLGTGFSWNQPQHF
>-|TRBJ2-2|TRBV11-3|-
TGTGCCAGCAGCTTAGCGGAGGGCCACACCGGGGAGCTGTTTTTT
CASSLAEGHTGELFF
>-|TRBJ1-5|TRBV28|TRBD1
TGTGCCAGCAGCCTAGCCTGGGGACAGAGTACTAATCAGCCCCAGCATTTT
CASSLAWGQSTNQPQHF
>-|TRBJ2-2|TRBV7-3|-
TGTGCCAGCAGCTCCCTTTCCGGGAGCACATTCACCGGGGAGCTGTTTTTT
CASSSLSGSTFTGELFF
>-|TRBJ1-1|TRBV11-2|TRBD1
TGTGCCAGCAGCTTGTTGTACGGGACAGGAGAAGCTTTCTTT
CASSLLYGTGEAFF
>once|TRBJ1-2|TRBV5-1|-
TGCGCCAGCAGCCCTACTGATGGTGGCTACACCTTC
CASSPTDGGYTF
>-|TRBJ2-6|TRBV5-4|-
TGTGCCAGCAGCCCCGGACAGCCCTCTGGGGCCAACGTCCTGACTTTC
CASSPGQPSGANVLTF
>-|TRBJ2-7|TRBV7-9|-
TGTGCCAGCAGCTTAGTAGTCCAGGGTAAAGGCGAGCAGTACTTC
CASSLVVQGKGEQYF
>-|TRBJ2-3|TRBV7-7|TRBD2
TGTGCTAGCACCCCCCTGGGCGGGAGCGCAGATACGCAGTATTTT
CASTPLGGSADTQYF
>-|TRBJ1-5|TRBV3-1/TRBV3-2|-
TGTGCCAGCAGCCAAATGGGCAGCAATCAGCCCCAGCATTTT
CASSQMGSNQPQHF
>-|TRBJ2-2|TRBV5-4|TRBD1
TGTGCCAGCAGGACACGACAGGGGTCGAGCACCGGGGAGCTGTTTTTT
CASRTRQGSSTGELFF
>-|TRBJ1-2|TRBV6-5|-
TGTGCCAGCAGTTACTCGAAACGGTTGGAGGTTTATGGCTACACCTTC
CASSYSKRLEVYGYTF
>-|TRBJ2-5|TRBV7-9|TRBD2
TGTGCCAGCAGCCTCCCTCGACTAGCGGAGACCCAGTACTTC
CASSLPRLAETQYF
>-|TRBJ2-7|TRBV3-1/TRBV3-2|TRBD2
TGTGCCAGCAGCCCCAGGGCGGGAGTATACGAGCAGTACTTC
CASSPRAGVYEQYF
>few|TRBJ1-1|TRBV2|-
TGTGCCAGCAGTGAAGTGAGTGAAGCTTTCTTT
CASSEVSEAFF
>-|TRBJ1-1|TRBV11-2|-
TGTGCCAGCAGCTTTCACAGCACTGAAGCTTTCTTT
CASSFHSTEAFF
>-|TRBJ1-2|TRBV10-1|-
TGCGCCAGCAGTGGGGAGGTGGGAGATGGCTACACCTTC
CASSGEVGDGYTF
>-|TRBJ2-1|TRBV7-2|TRBD2
TGTGCCAGCAGCCTAAAAAGCGGGAGATCTGAGCAGTTCTTC
CASSLKSGRSEQFF
>-|TRBJ1-1|TRBV18|-
TGTGCCAGCTCTGCCGCAGTGAACACTGAAGCTTTCTTT
CASSAAVNTEAFF
>-|TRBJ1-2|TRBV28|-
TGTGCCAGCAGTTCAGGGATGGTTGATGGCTACACCTTC
CASSSGMVDGYTF
>-|TRBJ1-1|TRBV7-2|-
TGTGCCAGCAGCTTTGAGTTGTTCACTGAAGCTTTCTTT
CASSFELFTEAFF
>-|TRBJ2-5|TRBV18|TRBD2
TGTGCCAGCTCACCAATCGGGGCGGGAGCTACGGAGACCCAGTACTTC
CASSPIGAGATETQYF
>-|TRBJ2-3|TRBV7-9|-
TGTGCCAGCAGCTTACTGGGGAGCGTCACAGATACGCAGTATTTT
CASSLLGSVTDTQYF
>-|TRBJ2-7|TRBV18|-
TGTGCCAGCTCACATGCCGGGACAAAACCCTACGAGCAGTACTTC
CASSHAGTKPYEQYF
>-|TRBJ1-6|TRBV9|TRBD1
TGTGCCAGCAGCGTAGGAGGGGGCATCCTCCACTTT
CASSVGGGILHF
>-|TRBJ2-5|TRBV3-1/TRBV3-2|-
TGTGCCAGCAGCCCTTGGGGGACTCAAGAGACCCAGTACTTC
CASSPWGTQETQYF
>-|TRBJ2-2|TRBV28|TRBD1
TGTGCCAGCAGTTTCACAGGGGGCGTCGGGGAGCTGTTTTTT
CASSFTGGVGELFF
>-|TRBJ2-2|TRBV3-1/TRBV3-2|TRBD1
TGTGCCAGCAGCCAGCTGCCCGGGACAGGGAAGACCGGGGAGCTGTTTTTT
CASSQLPGTGKTGELFF
>-|TRBJ2-2|TRBV5-1|TRBD1
TGCGCCAGCAGCTTCATCCAGGGGGCTGTCGGGGAGCTGTTTTTT
CASSFIQGAVGELFF
>-|TRBJ1-4|TRBV6-1|TRBD1
TGTGCCAGCAGTGACGACAGGGGGTATGCTAATGAAAAACTGTTTTTT
CASSDDRGYANEKLFF
>-|TRBJ1-2|TRBV19|TRBD1
TGTGCCAGTAGTACGAGACAGGGTACGCCTAACTATGGCTACACCTTC
CASSTRQGTPNYGYTF
>-|TRBJ1-1|TRBV28|-
TGTGCCAGCAGTAACACGGGGGGGAACACTGAAGCTTTCTTT
CASSNTGGNTEAFF
>-|TRBJ2-7|TRBV3-1/TRBV3-2|-
TGTGCCAGCAGCCAAGACGCGGGTAGCGAGCAGTACTTC
CASSQDAGSEQYF
>-|TRBJ1-3|TRBV5-1|TRBD1
TGCGCCAGCAGCTTGGAGGGACAGCTTTCTGGAAACACCATATATTTT
CASSLEGQLSGNTIYF
>-|TRBJ1-1|TRBV7-9|-
TGTGCCAGCAGCCCTCAAGGACAGCCGAACACTGAAGCTTTCTTT
CASSPQGQPNTEAFF